Given below is one T cell receptor (beta chain) in context. The antigen is not known. This sample stems from a study of post-analysis software for immune sequencing data. General study points: With TRBV5-6, TRBV5-1 and TRBV20-1 included, about five TRBV segments were more frequent in patients than in controls.

cDNA libraries for TCR beta contained unique molecular identifiers. Each CDR3 protein gets one entry after TCRdb re-called the PCR reads with MiXCR. The table lists about 560,000 distinct CDR3 sequences, 40% to 50% of them singletons. CDR1 is MNHNY, CDR2 SVGAGI, per germline (reference sequence). CDR3 length: 15 residues. This TCR derives from a girl under 18 with multiple sclerosis. Sequencing used blood. The chain combines TRBV6-6 with TRBJ2-7; 8 bases map to TRBD1. The J call may be mistaken, given a closer DNA end match to TRBJ2-5. The chain's CDR3 is CASSSRPGGQETQYF. The CDR3 DNA sequence: TGTGCCAGCAGTTCTAGACCAGGGGGCCAGGAGACCCAGTACTTC.